These T cell receptor beta chains were read from a single sample in a study of shared clonotypes between healthy human individuals. Assay: immunoSEQ multiplex PCR; the TCRdb copy retains only in-frame clones and omits some. The table lists 2 million to 2.5 million clones, more than 80% of them singletons. The specimen sequenced was naive CD4+ T cells from PBMCs. The receptors originated from a man younger than 35 in good health. Some clones in this sample may be carry-over from other donors' samples. Each CDR3 is given with its conserved first and last residue. Fields, in order: D gene, clone size, J gene, V gene, CDR3 protein, CDR3 DNA. A D gene is named only where the DNA matches it firmly. The size of a clone is reported for some rows only, either as once, few or many, or as a class for expanded clones.

NA,NA,TRBJ1-1,TRBV2,CASSEQVPRSEAFF,TGTGCCAGCAGTGAACAGGTACCCAGGTCTGAAGCTTTCTTT
TRBD1,once,TRBJ1-5,TRBV6-4,CASSKTGGWDQPQHF,TGTGCCAGCAGCAAAACAGGGGGCTGGGATCAGCCCCAGCATTTT
NA,NA,TRBJ2-2,TRBV7-9,CASSFNTHGELFF,TGTGCCAGCAGCTTTAATACGCACGGGGAGCTGTTTTTT
NA,NA,TRBJ2-5,TRBV11-2,CASSLRDLGGAQYF,TGTGCCAGCAGCCTTCGGGACTTAGGGGGGGCCCAGTACTTC
TRBD1,NA,TRBJ1-1,TRBV30,CAVSGGRPEAFF,TGTGCCGTATCAGGGGGGAGGCCTGAAGCTTTCTTT
NA,NA,TRBJ1-3,TRBV5-1,CASSWEGSGNTIYF,TGCGCCAGCAGCTGGGAGGGGTCGGGAAACACCATATATTTT
NA,once,TRBJ2-2,TRBV28,CASTKSTGELFF,TGTGCCAGCACCAAATCGACCGGGGAGCTGTTTTTT
TRBD2,NA,TRBJ2-5,TRBV11-3,CASSFSFRAGAETQYF,TGTGCCAGCAGCTTCTCTTTCCGAGCGGGAGCAGAGACCCAGTACTTC
NA,NA,TRBJ1-2,TRBV18,CASSPRPLPSYGYTF,TGTGCCAGCTCACCACGTCCGCTTCCCAGCTATGGCTACACCTTC
TRBD1,once,TRBJ1-1,TRBV30,CAWNPGGAGWTFF,TGTGCCTGGAATCCAGGGGGCGCCGGGTGGACTTTCTTT
NA,once,TRBJ1-3,TRBV2,CASTETSSGNTIYF,TGTGCCAGCACAGAGACGAGCTCTGGAAACACCATATATTTT
NA,NA,TRBJ2-7,TRBV27,CASCPGEDHEQYF,TGTGCCAGCTGTCCCGGGGAGGACCACGAGCAGTACTTC
NA,NA,TRBJ1-1,TRBV19,CASSLDLNTEAFF,TGTGCCAGTAGCCTGGACTTAAACACTGAAGCTTTCTTT
NA,NA,TRBJ1-3,TRBV5-1,CASSFSDSRSGNTIYF,TGCGCCAGCAGCTTCTCGGACAGCCGCTCTGGAAACACCATATATTTT
NA,NA,TRBJ1-1,TRBV5-1,CASSLGLSGNTEAFF,TGCGCCAGCAGTCTTGGTCTGTCAGGTAACACTGAAGCTTTCTTT
NA,NA,TRBJ1-3,TRBV18,CASSPQATSFSGNTIYF,TGTGCCAGCTCACCTCAAGCCACTTCCTTCTCTGGAAACACCATATATTTT
NA,NA,TRBJ1-1,TRBV7-2,CASSLSDSANTEAFF,TGTGCCAGCAGCTTGAGCGACTCCGCAAACACTGAAGCTTTCTTT
NA,few,TRBJ1-5,TRBV6-1,CASSEAGGNQPQHF,TGTGCCAGCAGTGAAGCGGGCGGCAATCAGCCCCAGCATTTT
TRBD2,few,TRBJ2-7,TRBV4-2,CASSQGTTYEQYF,TGTGCCAGCAGCCAGGGGACTACCTACGAGCAGTACTTC
TRBD1,NA,TRBJ2-6,TRBV5-1,CASRLTGGAGANVLTF,TGCGCCAGCAGACTGACAGGGGGAGCTGGGGCCAACGTCCTGACTTTC
NA,NA,TRBJ2-7,TRBV11-2,CASNNAGLRSYEQYF,TGTGCCAGCAACAATGCGGGACTGCGCTCCTACGAGCAGTACTTC
NA,NA,TRBJ1-1,TRBV6-6,CASSLVGGAGTEAFF,TGTGCCAGCAGTTTAGTCGGGGGCGCGGGCACTGAAGCTTTCTTT
TRBD2,NA,TRBJ2-1,TRBV7-9,CASSLGTSGGFSYNEQFF,TGTGCCAGCAGCTTAGGGACTAGCGGGGGCTTCTCCTACAATGAGCAGTTCTTC
TRBD1,NA,TRBJ1-1,TRBV7-2,CASSLTGQGEAFF,TGTGCCAGCAGCTTAACGGGACAGGGCGAAGCTTTCTTT
NA,once,TRBJ2-2,TRBV5-1,CASSLVGGDNTGELFF,TGCGCCAGCAGCTTGGTCGGCGGGGATAACACCGGGGAGCTGTTTTTT
NA,once,TRBJ2-1,TRBV6-1,CASSQRFNEQFF,TGTGCCAGCAGCCAGCGGTTCAATGAGCAGTTCTTC
NA,NA,TRBJ2-3,TRBV5-1,CASSQPVRGTSTDTQYF,TGCGCCAGCAGCCAGCCAGTGAGGGGCACTAGCACAGATACGCAGTATTTT
NA,NA,TRBJ1-2,TRBV10-3,CAISDRTANYGYTF,TGTGCCATCAGTGACAGGACAGCTAACTATGGCTACACCTTC
TRBD2,NA,TRBJ2-3,TRBV5-1,CASSSSPGLAGGPTDTQYF,TGCGCCAGCAGCTCTTCTCCGGGACTAGCGGGAGGGCCGACAGATACGCAGTATTTT
NA,NA,TRBJ2-7,TRBV6-6,CASSRLGSGYEQYF,TGTGCCAGCAGTCGACTAGGCTCCGGCTACGAGCAGTACTTC
NA,NA,TRBJ1-2,TRBV4-1,CASSQGRSNYGYTF,TGCGCCAGCAGCCAAGGCCGATCAAACTATGGCTACACCTTC
NA,once,TRBJ1-1,TRBV7-2,CASSPVRDTEAFF,TGTGCCAGCAGTCCTGTACGGGACACTGAAGCTTTCTTT
NA,NA,TRBJ2-7,TRBV11-2,CASSLVRKTESRYF,TGTGCCAGCAGCTTAGTCCGTAAAACGGAGTCGCGGTACTTC
NA,NA,TRBJ1-2,TRBV6-5,CASSPITTVGYTF,TGTGCCAGCAGTCCCATAACCACCGTCGGCTACACCTTC
TRBD2,NA,TRBJ2-1,TRBV18,CASSRTSNIGEQFF,TGTGCCAGCTCCCGGACTAGCAACATTGGTGAGCAGTTCTTC
TRBD2,NA,TRBJ2-1,TRBV2,CASSNRLAGNNEQFF,TGTGCCAGCAGCAACCGACTAGCGGGAAACAATGAGCAGTTCTTC
NA,NA,TRBJ2-1,TRBV9,CASSVVSGSSYNEQFF,TGTGCCAGCAGCGTAGTTTCCGGGAGCTCCTACAATGAGCAGTTCTTC
NA,NA,TRBJ2-7,TRBV6-1,CASSDQSSYEQYF,TGTGCCAGCAGTGATCAAAGCTCCTACGAGCAGTACTTC
NA,NA,TRBJ1-5,TRBV7-8,CASSLGRNQPQHF,TGTGCCAGCAGCTTGGGACGTAATCAGCCCCAGCATTTT
TRBD1,NA,TRBJ2-3,TRBV25-1,CASSDSGTGGDTQYF,TGTGCCAGCAGTGATTCCGGGACAGGGGGGGATACGCAGTATTTT
TRBD2,NA,TRBJ2-7,TRBV28,CASTLAGGAYEQYF,TGTGCCAGCACACTAGCGGGAGGTGCCTACGAGCAGTACTTC
NA,NA,TRBJ1-5,TRBV7-6,CASSLSEKGAEERTAGQPQHF,TGTGCCAGCAGCTTGAGTGAGAAGGGCGCGGAGGAAAGGACCGCAGGTCAGCCCCAGCATTTT
NA,NA,TRBJ1-1,TRBV28,CASKAPWNTEAFF,TGTGCCAGCAAGGCCCCGTGGAACACTGAAGCTTTCTTT
NA,once,TRBJ1-2,TRBV30,CAWSVYSEPYGYTF,TGTGCCTGGAGTGTGTACAGCGAACCCTATGGCTACACCTTC
NA,NA,TRBJ1-1,TRBV2,CASSVQGRLEAFF,TGTGCCAGCAGTGTCCAGGGACGGCTTGAAGCTTTCTTT
TRBD1,NA,TRBJ2-2,TRBV30,CAWDRGPNTGELFF,TGTGCCTGGGACAGGGGTCCGAACACCGGGGAGCTGTTTTTT
NA,once,TRBJ2-7,TRBV6-6,CASSSPPLSGEQYF,TGTGCCAGCAGTTCACCCCCATTAAGTGGCGAGCAGTACTTC
NA,NA,TRBJ2-7,TRBV7-2,CASSSLGATQAYEQYF,TGTGCCAGCTCCTCGTTAGGGGCTACCCAGGCCTACGAGCAGTACTTC
TRBD2,once,TRBJ2-1,TRBV7-6,CASSLSGRSWNEQFF,TGTGCCAGCAGCCTTAGCGGGAGGTCCTGGAATGAGCAGTTCTTC
TRBD2,NA,TRBJ2-1,TRBV5-1,CASSLVVGTSGHYSSYNEQFF,TGCGCCAGCAGCTTGGTGGTCGGAACTAGCGGGCACTACAGCTCCTACAATGAGCAGTTCTTC
NA,NA,TRBJ2-1,TRBV6-6,CASSLSLVRFF,TGTGCCAGCAGTTTAAGCCTCGTTCGGTTCTTC